This T cell receptor (beta chain) was captured by sequencing in a study of T-cell reconstitution after alpha-beta-depleted transplantation in children. Study observations and caveats: It was newly produced T cells that mostly accounted for T-cell counts and diversity one year after transplant. There were some patients whose high TCRbeta diversity at day 60 came from surviving recipient T cells and thymic progenitors. Reportedly, alpha-beta T cells present about two months post-transplant originated from several hundred expanded clones of graft origin.

This clonotype was observed a few times. Antigen unknown. Researchers prepared the TCRbeta library using unique molecular identifiers, the study reports. TCRdb analysed the PCR reads with MiXCR anew, one entry per CDR3 protein. The repertoire consists of more than 200,000 distinct CDR3 sequences, with 8.4% occurring once and the leading ten covering 35% to 40%. Trimming removed 6 bases from V and 9 bases from J; junction bases left unmatched: 12. CDR3 length: 14 residues. CDR1 is SGHDT and CDR2 is YYEEEE in the germline V gene. This TCR came from a male patient between 2 and 15 years old who had a stem cell transplant for acute myeloid leukemia, so the T cells may come from the graft donor. This chain joins TRBV5-6 and TRBJ2-1; TRBD1 aligns across 7 bases. The input for sequencing was PBMCs, mostly from graft donor cells, taken 360 days after TCRalphabeta/CD19-depleted stem cell transplant. This chain's CDR3 is CASTLSVTGSEQFF. CDR3 nucleotides: TGTGCCAGCACCCTCTCTGTGACAGGGAGTGAGCAGTTCTTC.